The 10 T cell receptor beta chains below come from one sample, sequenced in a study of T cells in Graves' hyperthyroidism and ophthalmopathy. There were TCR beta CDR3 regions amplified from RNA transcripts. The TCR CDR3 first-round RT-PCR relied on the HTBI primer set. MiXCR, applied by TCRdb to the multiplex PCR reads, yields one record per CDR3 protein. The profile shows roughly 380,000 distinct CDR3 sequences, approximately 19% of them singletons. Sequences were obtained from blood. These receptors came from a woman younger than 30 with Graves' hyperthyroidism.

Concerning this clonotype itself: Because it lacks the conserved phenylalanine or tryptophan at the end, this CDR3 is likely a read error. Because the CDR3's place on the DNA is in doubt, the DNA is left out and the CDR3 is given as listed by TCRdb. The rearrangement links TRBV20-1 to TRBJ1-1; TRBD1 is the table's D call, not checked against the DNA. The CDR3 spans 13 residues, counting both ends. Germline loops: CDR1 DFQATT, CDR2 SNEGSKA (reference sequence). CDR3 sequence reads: CSARFTGVSSTFV.

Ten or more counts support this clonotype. The CDR3 loop is CASSRTRSPTYEQYF. Written as DNA, the CDR3 is TGTGCCAGCAGTCGGACACGATCCCCAACCTACGAGCAGTACTTC. The rearrangement links TRBV6-2 or TRBV6-3 to TRBJ2-7; TRBD1 is a possible D gene (5 bases). The V end was cut by 5 bases, the J end by 2 bases, with 16 bases between. The CDR3 extends over 15 amino acids. The germline gives CDR1 MNHEY, CDR2 SVGEGT.

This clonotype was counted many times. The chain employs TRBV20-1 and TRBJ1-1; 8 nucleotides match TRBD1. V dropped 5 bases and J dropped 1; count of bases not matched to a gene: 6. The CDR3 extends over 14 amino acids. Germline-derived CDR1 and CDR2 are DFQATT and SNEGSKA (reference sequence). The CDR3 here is CSALSGTGNTEAFF. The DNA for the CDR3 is TGCAGTGCTTTATCCGGGACAGGGAACACTGAAGCTTTCTTT.

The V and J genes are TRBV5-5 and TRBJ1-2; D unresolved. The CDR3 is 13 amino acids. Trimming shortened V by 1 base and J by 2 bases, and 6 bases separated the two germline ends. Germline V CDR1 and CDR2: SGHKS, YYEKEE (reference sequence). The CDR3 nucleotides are TGTGCCAGCAGCTTGTTTCGGAACTATGGCTACACCTTC. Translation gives CASSLFRNYGYTF.

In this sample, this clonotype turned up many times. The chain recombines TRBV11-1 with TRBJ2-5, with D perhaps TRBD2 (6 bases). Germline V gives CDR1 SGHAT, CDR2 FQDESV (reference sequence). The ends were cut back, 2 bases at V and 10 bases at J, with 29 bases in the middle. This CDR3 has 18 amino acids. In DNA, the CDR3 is TGTGCCAGCAGCTTAATCGGGTCCCCCGCGGGGCAACCGATCGGCCAGTACTTC. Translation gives CASSLIGSPAGQPIGQYF.

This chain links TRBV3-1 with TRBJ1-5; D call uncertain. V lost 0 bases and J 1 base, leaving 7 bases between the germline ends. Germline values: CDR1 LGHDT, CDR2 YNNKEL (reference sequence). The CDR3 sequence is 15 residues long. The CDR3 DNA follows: TGTGCCAGCAGCCAAGATTTGGGAAGCAATCAGCCCCAGCATTTT. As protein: CASSQDLGSNQPQHF.

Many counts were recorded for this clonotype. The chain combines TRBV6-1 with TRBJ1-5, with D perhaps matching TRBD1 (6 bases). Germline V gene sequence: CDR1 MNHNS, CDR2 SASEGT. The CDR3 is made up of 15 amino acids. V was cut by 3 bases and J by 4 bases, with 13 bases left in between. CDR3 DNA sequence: TGTGCCAGCAGTGACCGACAGGCGGGGAATCAGCCCCAGCATTTT. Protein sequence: CASSDRQAGNQPQHF.

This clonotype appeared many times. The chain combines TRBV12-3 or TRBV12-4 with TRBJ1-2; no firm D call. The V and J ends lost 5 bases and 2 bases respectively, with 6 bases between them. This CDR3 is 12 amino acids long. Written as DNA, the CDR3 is TGTGCCAGCAGTCCCAACAACTATGGCTACACCTTC. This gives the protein CASSPNNYGYTF.

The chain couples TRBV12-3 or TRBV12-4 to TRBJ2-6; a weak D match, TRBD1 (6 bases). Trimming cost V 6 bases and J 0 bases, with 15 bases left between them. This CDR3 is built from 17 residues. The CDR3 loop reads CASSTGSFGSGANVLTF. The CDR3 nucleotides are TGTGCCAGCAGCACAGGGTCCTTCGGCTCTGGGGCCAACGTCCTGACTTTC.

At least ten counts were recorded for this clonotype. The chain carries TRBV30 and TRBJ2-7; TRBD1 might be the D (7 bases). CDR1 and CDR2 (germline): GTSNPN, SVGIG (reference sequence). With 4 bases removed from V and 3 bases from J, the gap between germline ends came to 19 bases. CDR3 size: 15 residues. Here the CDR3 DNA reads TGTGCCTGGATCGGACAAACCAGGGGGGACTACGAGCAGTACTTC. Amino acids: CAWIGQTRGDYEQYF.